Shown below are 21 T cell receptor beta chains from a single sample sequenced in a study of response to subunit inactivated influenza vaccine. Via MiXCR, TCRdb re-called the RT-PCR reads, giving one row per CDR3 protein. The sample shows fewer than 550,000 distinct CDR3 sequences, roughly 25% of them seen only once. Material: CD4+ T cells sorted from PBMCs, obtained approximately 5 days after vaccination. All receptors come from a man aged 50 to 59 who received an inactivated influenza vaccine.

The rearrangement links TRBV21-1 to TRBJ2-2; the table assigns TRBD1, which was not confirmed against the DNA. TRBV21-1 is given as a pseudogene. The CDR3 is 14 amino acids. For the CDR3, the DNA is TGTGCCATCATGGGACAGGCGAACACCGGGGAGCTGTTTTTT. Translated: CAIMGQANTGELFF.

This clonotype was counted between two and nine times. The DNA for the CDR3 is TGTGCCAGCAGAGCGGACGGCACCGGGGAGCTGTTTTTT. Its protein product is CASRADGTGELFF. The chain uses TRBV6-2 or TRBV6-3 and TRBJ2-2, with TRBD2 as a possible D gene (5 bases). This CDR3 has 13 amino acids. V lost 6 bases and J lost 4, with 9 bases in between. The germline V gene encodes CDR1 MNHEY and CDR2 SVGEGT.

The J gene is TRBJ2-3, the V gene TRBV29-1, with D unresolved. The CDR3 is 13 amino acids. V shed 3 bases and J shed 1 base, with 8 bases lying between them. Germline loops: CDR1 SQVTM, CDR2 ANQGSEA. The CDR3 loop reads CSVDRQGTDTQYF. The CDR3 coding sequence is TGCAGCGTTGATCGCCAAGGCACAGATACGCAGTATTTT.

This clonotype was counted between two and nine times. The chain uses TRBV29-1 and TRBJ2-7; D gene unclear. The germline V gene has CDR1 SQVTM and CDR2 ANQGSEA. The CDR3 has 14 residues. Trimming shortened V by 7 bases and J by 0 bases, and 16 bases separated the two germline ends. The CDR3 protein is CSAAQGSFSYEQYF. In nucleotides, the CDR3 is TGCAGCGCTGCTCAAGGATCCTTCTCCTACGAGCAGTACTTC.

The chain recombines TRBV20-1 with TRBJ2-3; TRBD1 aligns across 10 bases. The J segment lost 4 bases and the V segment lost 6 bases, leaving 13 bases of the junction unmatched. Germline V gene sequence: CDR1 DFQATT, CDR2 SNEGSKA (reference sequence). This CDR3 spans 16 amino acids. The DNA of the CDR3 is TGCAGTGCCCACTTAGCCGGGACAGGGGTCGCAGATACGCAGTATTTT. This codes for CSAHLAGTGVADTQYF.

This clonotype has a single count. The chain joins TRBV2 to TRBJ1-2; D might be TRBD1 (5 bases). Trimming shortened V by 8 bases and J by 8 bases, and 12 bases separated the two germline ends. The germline V gene encodes CDR1 SNHLY and CDR2 FYNNEI. The length of the CDR3 is 11 residues. DNA for the CDR3: TGTGCCAGCTGGGGGAGGGACGGCTACACCTTC. Residues: CASWGRDGYTF.

This clonotype came up many times. The rearrangement links TRBV28 to TRBJ2-3; TRBD2 matches at 7 bases. Germline-derived CDR1 and CDR2 are MDHEN and SYDVKM. J was trimmed by 4 bases and V by 6 bases; bases with no gene match: 7. The CDR3 sequence is 14 residues long. In DNA form, the CDR3 reads TGTGCCAGCAGCCTCCGGGGAGGGCCAGATACGCAGTATTTT. It codes for CASSLRGGPDTQYF. The whole variable domain, filled in from reference TRBV28 and TRBJ2-3, reads DVKVTQSSRYLVKRTGEKVFLECVQDMDHENMFWYRQDPGLGLRLIYFSYDVKMKEKGDIPEGYSVSREKKERFSLILESASTNQTSMYLCASSLRGGPDTQYFGPGTRLTVL.

The rearrangement joins TRBV10-1 to TRBJ1-1; D may be TRBD1 (5 bases). V was cut by 2 bases and J by 5 bases, with 21 bases left in between. The length of the CDR3 is 17 residues. Germline V gives CDR1 WNHNN, CDR2 SYGVQD (reference sequence). The CDR3: CASSEKLKGFRGTEAFF. The CDR3 DNA is TGCGCCAGCAGTGAGAAACTGAAGGGGTTCCGCGGTACTGAAGCTTTCTTT.

The rearrangement links TRBV6-2 or TRBV6-3 to TRBJ1-1, with D perhaps TRBD1 (6 bases). The CDR3 has 16 residues. V was shortened by 10 bases and J by 7 bases, with 28 bases between the two germline ends. Germline V lookup: CDR1 MNHEY, CDR2 SVGEGT. The CDR3 nucleotides read TGTGCCACCAGAGCACCCACAGGGACCGGGCCCCGTGAAGCTTTCTTT. It codes for CATRAPTGTGPREAFF.

As to this clonotype: A read error may produce the germline difference seen at one junction end. The chain employs TRBV27 and TRBJ2-2; TRBD2 matches 11 bases. The CDR3 has 15 amino acids. Germline CDR1 is MNHEY and CDR2 is SMNVEV (reference sequence). The CDR3 coding sequence is TGTGCCAGCAGTTCGCACCTCGCTCTAGCGGGGGGGCTGTTTTTT. This encodes CASSSHLALAGGLFF.

This clonotype showed up just a few times. This chain links TRBV29-1 with TRBJ1-5; D unclear. CDR1 SQVTM and CDR2 ANQGSEA come from the germline V gene. Trimming shortened V by 0 bases and J by 11 bases, and 14 bases separated the two germline ends. The CDR3 is made up of 13 amino acids. CDR3 sequence reads: CSVEDRLGRAQHF. The CDR3 DNA is TGCAGCGTTGAAGATCGATTGGGAAGGGCCCAGCATTTT.

V usage is TRBV18 and J usage is TRBJ1-3; D is unresolved. The length of the CDR3 is 15 residues. Germline values: CDR1 KGHSH, CDR2 LQKENI. V dropped 3 bases and J dropped 0 bases, with 9 bases sitting between them. The CDR3 here is CASSPPGSSGNTIYF. Here the CDR3 DNA reads TGTGCCAGCTCACCCCCGGGCAGCTCTGGAAACACCATATATTTT.

This chain connects TRBV20-1 to TRBJ2-7; maybe TRBD1 (6 bases). The CDR3 is 13 amino acids. Trimming shortened V by 3 bases and J by 5 bases, and 14 bases separated the two germline ends. Germline CDR1 reads DFQATT; CDR2 reads SNEGSKA (reference sequence). CDR3 amino acids: CSASVYRADEQYF. The CDR3 DNA reads TGCAGTGCTAGTGTGTACAGGGCCGACGAGCAGTACTTC.

This clonotype was found a few times. The V call is TRBV11-2, the J call TRBJ1-5; D is possibly TRBD1 (5 bases). Germline V gene data show CDR1 as SGHAT and CDR2 as FQNNGV. The CDR3 is made up of 14 amino acids. The V and J ends lost 4 bases and 3 bases respectively, with 10 bases between them. The DNA of the CDR3 is TGTGCCAGCAGCTCAGGGATTAACAATCAGCCCCAGCATTTT. Protein sequence: CASSSGINNQPQHF.

The table lists this clonotype with many counts. The chain joins TRBV25-1 to TRBJ1-6, with D uncertain. V lost 1 base to trimming and J lost 10 bases, with 11 bases between them. From germline, CDR1 is MGHDK and CDR2 SYGVNS. The CDR3 length is 14 residues. The CDR3 reads CASSESPHSSPLHF. In nucleotides, the CDR3 is TGTGCCAGCAGTGAATCCCCCCATTCATCACCCCTCCACTTT.

In its sample, this clonotype was seen many times. The gene calls are TRBV6-2 or TRBV6-3 and TRBJ2-6; no reliable D call. Germline CDR1 and CDR2: MNHEY and SVGEGT. The CDR3 covers 14 residues. V lost 4 bases, J lost 3 bases, and 7 bases lay in between. The CDR3 sequence is CASSWFVGANVLTF. The CDR3 DNA is TGTGCCAGCAGTTGGTTTGTTGGGGCCAACGTCCTGACTTTC.

The genes are TRBV4-2 and TRBJ2-7, with D perhaps matching TRBD2 (6 bases). V shed 0 bases and J shed 4 bases, with 13 bases lying between them. This CDR3 is 15 amino acids long. Germline CDR1 LGHNA, CDR2 YNFKEQ. CDR3 residues: CASSQDTAGTYEQYF. The CDR3 DNA follows: TGTGCCAGCAGCCAAGACACAGCGGGCACTTACGAGCAGTACTTC.

V usage is TRBV6-1 and J usage is TRBJ2-5; D is possibly TRBD1 (5 bases). Per germline, CDR1 MNHNS and CDR2 SASEGT. The CDR3 spans 15 residues. The V and J ends lost 8 bases and 2 bases respectively, with 18 bases between them. CDR3 bases: TGTGCCAGCGGGTTTGGGCAGGGCGGTCAAGAGACCCAGTACTTC. Translating gives CASGFGQGGQETQYF.

This chain connects TRBV5-1 to TRBJ1-6; 10 nucleotides line up with TRBD1. The V gene's germline CDR1 is SGHRS and CDR2 YFSETQ. J gave up 10 bases and V 4 bases, and 8 bases lay outside the gene matches. CDR3 length: 15 residues. The CDR3 DNA is TGCGCCAGCAGCATACGGGACAGGGGTGGATCACCCCTCCACTTT. Residues: CASSIRDRGGSPLHF.

This clonotype occurred a few times. This rearrangement joins TRBV4-1 to TRBJ1-3, with D perhaps TRBD1 (6 bases). V was shortened by 4 bases and J by 5 bases, with 12 bases between the two germline ends. There are 14 residues in the CDR3. Germline CDR1 and CDR2: MGHRA and YSYEKL. The CDR3 sequence is CASSPPGQRNTIYF. The CDR3 nucleotides read TGCGCCAGCAGCCCCCCGGGACAACGAAACACCATATATTTT.

This chain joins TRBV5-1 and TRBJ2-1; TRBD2 is a possible D gene (6 bases). CDR3 size: 14 residues. The germline CDR1 and CDR2 sequences are SGHRS and YFSETQ. Trimming took 5 bases from V and 6 from J, leaving 15 bases between them. DNA for the CDR3: TGCGCCAGCAGAGGACGGGAGCGAAGCAATGAGCAGTTCTTC. This sequence encodes CASRGRERSNEQFF.